Listed below are T cell receptor beta chains from one sample, sequenced in a study of CD8+CD57+ T cells in acquired aplastic anemia. TCRdb independently ran MiXCR on the reads; one entry per CDR3 protein. The sample has 150,000 or so distinct CDR3 sequences, about 52% seen once; the top ten hold roughly 12%. Sequenced: sorted CD4+, CD8+, or CD8+CD57+ T cells (not recorded which) from PBMCs. Receptors were obtained from a human donor with aplastic anemia. The CDR3 runs from the conserved cysteine through the conserved F or W. Each record gives: V gene, clone size, D gene, J gene, CDR3 protein, CDR3 DNA. D genes are given only for firm matches. Only some rows state a clone size, as once, few, many or a class for expanded clones.

TRBV27	NA	TRBD1	TRBJ1-6	CASSFQGSWDRVGFDNSPLHF	TGTGCCAGCAGTTTCCAAGGAAGCTGGGACAGGGTGGGGTTTGATAATTCACCCCTCCACTTT
TRBV5-5	once	NA	TRBJ1-2	CASSLEFLGYTF	TGTGCCAGCAGCTTAGAGTTTCTTGGCTACACCTTC
TRBV7-2	NA	TRBD2	TRBJ2-5	CASSGEGWETQYF	TGTGCCAGCAGCGGGGAGGGATGGGAGACCCAGTACTTC
TRBV29-1	few	TRBD1	TRBJ2-7	CSARPDRNPTEQYF	TGCAGCGCTCGACCGGACAGGAACCCTACGGAGCAGTACTTC
TRBV19	once	NA	TRBJ1-5	CASSISRAVNQPQHF	TGTGCCAGTAGTATCTCCAGGGCCGTCAATCAGCCCCAGCATTTT
TRBV2	NA	NA	TRBJ2-7	CASTRERHEQYF	TGTGCCAGCACCCGAGAGCGGCACGAGCAGTACTTC
TRBV4-1	NA	NA	TRBJ1-2	CASSQEGGANYGYTF	TGCGCCAGCAGCCAAGAGGGGGGGGCGAACTATGGCTACACCTTC
TRBV7-3	NA	TRBD1	TRBJ1-1	CASKDRDGTEAFF	TGTGCCAGCAAAGACAGGGATGGCACTGAAGCTTTCTTT
TRBV9	NA	TRBD2	TRBJ2-7	CASSAAGLDSYEQYF	TGTGCCAGCAGCGCAGCGGGACTCGACTCCTACGAGCAGTACTTC
TRBV20-1	NA	NA	TRBJ1-2	CSARGGRGPYGYTF	TGCAGTGCTAGGGGGGGACGTGGCCCCTATGGCTACACCTTC
TRBV20-1	NA	NA	TRBJ1-1	CSARDPGKGNTEAFF	TGCAGTGCTAGAGACCCAGGGAAAGGGAACACTGAAGCTTTCTTT
TRBV10-1	NA	NA	TRBJ2-7	CASSLLENEDEQYF	TGCGCCAGCAGCTTACTAGAGAACGAGGACGAGCAGTACTTC
TRBV19	NA	TRBD1	TRBJ1-2	CASSEGQNDGYTF	TGTGCCAGTAGCGAGGGACAGAACGATGGCTACACCTTC
TRBV19	NA	TRBD1	TRBJ1-3	CASRGQFSGNTIYF	TGTGCCAGTAGGGGACAGTTCTCTGGAAACACCATATATTTT
TRBV5-4	many	NA	TRBJ1-6	CASSPDGWAGWSSPLHF	TGTGCCAGCAGCCCGGACGGTTGGGCAGGGTGGAGTTCACCCCTCCACTTT
TRBV10-3	NA	TRBD2	TRBJ2-2	CASSRTSGANTGELFF	TGTGCCAGCAGCCGGACTAGCGGGGCAAACACCGGGGAGCTGTTTTTT
TRBV10-1	NA	NA	TRBJ1-6	CASTFRPGNSPLHF	TGCGCCAGCACTTTTCGTCCGGGTAATTCACCCCTCCACTTT